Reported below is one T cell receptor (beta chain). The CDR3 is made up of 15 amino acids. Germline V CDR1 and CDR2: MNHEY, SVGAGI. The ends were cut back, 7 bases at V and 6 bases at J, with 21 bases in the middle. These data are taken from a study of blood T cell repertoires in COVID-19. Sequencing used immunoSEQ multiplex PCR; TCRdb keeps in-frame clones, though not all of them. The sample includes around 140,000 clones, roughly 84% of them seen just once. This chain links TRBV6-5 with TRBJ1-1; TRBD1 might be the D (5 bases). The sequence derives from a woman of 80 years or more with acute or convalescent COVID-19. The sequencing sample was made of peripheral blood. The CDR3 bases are TGTGCCAGCATCTATACGGGACTGTCGGGGGCTGAAGCTTTCTTT. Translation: CASIYTGLSGAEAFF.